This record covers a single TCR beta chain. The target antigen is unknown. Pooling was applied to second doses at about 4 or about 12 weeks. This sample is drawn from a study of T cell responses to AZD1222 COVID-19 vaccine. General study findings and limits: Vaccine-related CD4 TCRs covered spike, predominating at 160-218 and 743-854. Two AZD1222 administrations were followed by greater Spike-specific TCR breadth and depth. Donors were largely white British and mainly female; clonal diversity was possibly underestimated.

Germline V gene data show CDR1 as LNHDA and CDR2 as SQIVND (reference sequence). The V and J ends lost 3 bases and 8 bases, in that order; junction bases with no gene match: 7. CDR3 length: 14 amino acids. This table comes from immunoSEQ multiplex PCR, and its TCRdb copy is limited to in-frame clones, with some not included. The repertoire holds around 130,000 clones, with around 89% as singletons. The V and J genes are TRBV19 and TRBJ1-2, with 9 bases matching TRBD1. The sample consisted of peripheral blood, taken 28 days after the second AZD1222 dose. The sequence was collected from an adult who received the AZD1222 COVID-19 vaccine. The DNA for the CDR3 is TGTGCCAGTAGTATCCAGACAGGGGGAGGCGGCTACACCTTC. The encoded protein is CASSIQTGGGGYTF.